Given below is one TCR beta chain in context. The sample belongs to a study of blood T cell repertoires in COVID-19. TCRdb's copy holds only in-frame clones and misses some; the assay was immunoSEQ multiplex PCR. The repertoire holds tens of thousands of clones, with around 90% as singletons. With 1 base clipped from V and 10 bases from J, the junction kept 7 bases outside the gene matches. Germline CDR1 and CDR2: SGHAT and FQNNGV. The CDR3 totals 15 residues. The genes are TRBV11-2 and TRBJ2-1, with 10 bases matching TRBD2. The source material was peripheral blood. This receptor was obtained from a human donor with active COVID-19. The donor label of this sample is uncertain. The CDR3 reads CASSLASGGLEEQFF. As DNA, the CDR3 is TGTGCCAGCAGCTTAGCTAGCGGGGGACTGGAGGAGCAGTTCTTC.